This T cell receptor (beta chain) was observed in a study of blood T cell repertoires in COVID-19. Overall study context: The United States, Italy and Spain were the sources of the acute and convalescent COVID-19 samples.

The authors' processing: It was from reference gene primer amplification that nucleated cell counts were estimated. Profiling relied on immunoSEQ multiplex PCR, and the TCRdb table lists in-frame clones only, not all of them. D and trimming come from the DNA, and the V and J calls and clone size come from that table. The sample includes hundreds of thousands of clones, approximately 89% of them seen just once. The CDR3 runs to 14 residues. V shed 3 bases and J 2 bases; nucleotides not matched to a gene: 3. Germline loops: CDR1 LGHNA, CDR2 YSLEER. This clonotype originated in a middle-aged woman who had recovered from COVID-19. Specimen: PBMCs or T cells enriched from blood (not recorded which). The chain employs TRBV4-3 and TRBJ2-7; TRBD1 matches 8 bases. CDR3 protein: CASSQWTGPYEQYF. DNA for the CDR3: TGCGCCAGCAGCCAGTGGACAGGGCCCTACGAGCAGTACTTC.